This TCR beta chain was retrieved from a study of technical replicates of blood from a few donors. Sequenced by immunoSEQ multiplex PCR; TCRdb stores in-frame clones only, minus some. The sample has more than 90,000 clones; 96% are singletons. The ends were cut back, 4 bases at V and 4 bases at J, with 13 bases in the middle. The germline CDR1 and CDR2 sequences are WNHNN and SYGVQD (reference sequence). The CDR3 is 14 residues long. The sample comprised T cells isolated from PBMCs. The sequence came from a human donor in good health. This chain joins TRBV10-1 and TRBJ1-1; D unclear. The CDR3 coding sequence is TGCGCCAGCAGTGGACGGCGGGTGGGCACTGAAGCTTTCTTT. Translating gives CASSGRRVGTEAFF.